Below are 25 T cell receptor beta chains sequenced from a single sample in a study of early T cells in non-severe SARS-CoV-2 infection. TCRdb analysed the 5' RACE reads with MiXCR anew, one entry per CDR3 protein. The data hold some 80,000 distinct CDR3 sequences, with 10% to 15% observed a single time. Sample: whole blood. All receptors come from an adult who was a healthcare worker with PCR-confirmed SARS-CoV-2 infection or an uninfected control (not recorded which).

This sequence joins TRBV27 and TRBJ2-7, with TRBD1 matching 9 bases. This CDR3 is built from 18 residues. V dropped 1 base and J dropped 3; count of bases not matched to a gene: 13. Germline CDR1 and CDR2: MNHEY and SMNVEV (reference sequence). The CDR3 region has the DNA TGTGCCAGCAGTTTATACCCAACAGGGGGCTCCCGGGGCTACGAGCAGTACTTC. Translation: CASSLYPTGGSRGYEQYF.

The V and J genes are TRBV3-1 and TRBJ1-2; perhaps TRBD1 as D (6 bases). Trimming pared 3 bases from V and 5 bases from J, leaving 10 bases between. Germline-derived CDR1 and CDR2 are LGHDT and YNNKEL (reference sequence). The length of the CDR3 is 13 residues. The CDR3, as DNA: TGTGCCAGCAGCCAGGACAGCTGGTATGGCTACACCTTC. It codes for CASSQDSWYGYTF.

The V and J genes are TRBV9 and TRBJ1-6; maybe TRBD1 (6 bases). Trimming took off 4 bases at V and 4 bases at J, with 15 bases between the two ends. Germline V gives CDR1 SGDLS, CDR2 YYNGEE. The CDR3 consists of 16 residues. CDR3 sequence: CASSSTTGYYNSPLHF. CDR3 nucleotides: TGTGCCAGCAGCTCTACCACAGGGTATTATAATTCACCCCTCCACTTT.

This sequence joins TRBV27 and TRBJ2-2; D not resolved. There are 13 residues in the CDR3. V lost 2 bases to trimming and J lost 6 bases, with 7 bases between them. Looked up from germline, CDR1 is MNHEY and CDR2 is SMNVEV (reference sequence). CDR3 nucleotide sequence: TGTGCCAGCAGTTTAGTGTGGGCCGGGGAGCTGTTTTTT. As protein: CASSLVWAGELFF.

This clonotype was observed a handful of times. The rearrangement uses TRBV7-2 and TRBJ2-7; D gene uncertain. The CDR3 spans 12 residues. Germline lookup yields CDR1 SGHTA and CDR2 FQGNSA. Between the trimmed V and J ends, which lost 5 bases and 4 bases, there was a span of 9 bases. The CDR3 sequence is CASSPAPYEQYF. Written as DNA, the CDR3 is TGTGCCAGCAGCCCCGCCCCATACGAGCAGTACTTC.

Only a few counts were recorded for this clonotype. The CDR3 spells CASSRRNGQTLSYNEQFF. The CDR3 nucleotides are TGTGCCAGCAGCCGTCGGAACGGGCAGACTCTCTCCTACAATGAGCAGTTCTTC. J is TRBJ2-1 and V is TRBV3-2. TRBV3-2 is a listed pseudogene. The CDR3 has 18 residues.

This clonotype occurred a few times. This chain links TRBV24-1 with TRBJ2-1, with 8 bases matching TRBD2. Germline-derived CDR1 and CDR2 are KGHDR and SFDVKD. The CDR3 consists of 17 residues. V lost 1 base to trimming and J lost 0 bases; unmatched junction nucleotides: 4. The DNA for the CDR3 is TGTGCCACCAGTGATTTCGCCGGGACTAGCTCCTACAATGAGCAGTTCTTC. Amino acid sequence: CATSDFAGTSSYNEQFF.

The chain links TRBV7-9 to TRBJ1-3; D is undetermined. CDR1 is SEHNR, CDR2 FQNEAQ, per germline (reference sequence). The CDR3 has 14 amino acids. V was cut by 1 base and J by 4 bases, with 8 bases left in between. The chain's CDR3 is CASSLGVSGNTIYF. CDR3 sequence (DNA): TGTGCCAGCAGCTTAGGTGTGTCCGGAAACACCATATATTTT.

This clonotype has a handful of counts. The chain employs TRBV15 and TRBJ2-5; tentatively, D is TRBD2 (6 bases). Trimming took 0 bases from V and 3 from J, leaving 14 bases between them. Per the germline V gene, CDR1 is LNHNV and CDR2 is YYDKDF (reference sequence). The CDR3 extends over 16 amino acids. The CDR3 DNA follows: TGTGCCACCAGCAGAGATCGGCGGGGCAGGGAAGAGACCCAGTACTTC. The encoded protein is CATSRDRRGREETQYF.

V is TRBV18 and J is TRBJ1-1; TRBD1 aligns across 12 bases. Germline lookup yields CDR1 KGHSH and CDR2 LQKENI. CDR3 length equals 15 residues. After removal of 1 base from V and 7 bases from J, the junction contained 4 bases not matched to a gene. The CDR3 is CASSPQGTGGDEAFF. The CDR3 nucleotides read TGTGCCAGCTCACCACAAGGGACAGGGGGCGATGAAGCTTTCTTT.

There are a few counts of this clonotype. The J gene is TRBJ2-2, the V gene TRBV5-1; 7 bases align to TRBD2. Germline lookup yields CDR1 SGHRS and CDR2 YFSETQ. The CDR3 spans 16 residues. J was trimmed by 0 bases and V by 3 bases; bases with no gene match: 5. CDR3 region: CASSSGTITNTGELFF. The DNA of the CDR3 is TGCGCCAGCAGCTCAGGGACTATAACGAACACCGGGGAGCTGTTTTTT.

In its sample, this clonotype was seen a few times. The V gene is TRBV20-1, the J gene TRBJ2-7; 7 bases are shared with TRBD2. Germline V gives CDR1 DFQATT, CDR2 SNEGSKA (reference sequence). This CDR3 region has 16 residues. V lost 0 bases to trimming and J lost 6 bases; unmatched junction nucleotides: 14. CDR3 sequence reads: CSARDGLAVRKSEQYF. CDR3 nucleotide sequence: TGCAGTGCTAGAGATGGGCTAGCGGTGCGTAAAAGCGAGCAGTACTTC.

The J gene is TRBJ2-1, the V gene TRBV20-1, with D possibly being TRBD2 (5 bases). This CDR3 is 15 amino acids long. Trimming stripped 0 bases from V and 9 bases from J, with 18 bases between. Germline CDR1 reads DFQATT; CDR2 reads SNEGSKA (reference sequence). The CDR3 DNA reads as TGCAGTGCTAGAGATTGGGAAACGGGATGGGGTGAGCAGTTCTTC. Translating gives CSARDWETGWGEQFF.

The chain employs TRBV12-3 or TRBV12-4 and TRBJ1-6; D remains unclear. The V end was cut by 6 bases, the J end by 7 bases, with 10 bases between. The CDR3 is 13 amino acids. This CDR3 is CASRLRVNSPLHF. In DNA form, the CDR3 reads TGTGCCAGCAGATTAAGGGTCAATTCACCCCTCCACTTT.

This chain connects TRBV20-1 to TRBJ2-7; 8 bases are a match to TRBD2. Germline CDR1 DFQATT, CDR2 SNEGSKA (reference sequence). The CDR3 is 14 amino acids. V lost 6 bases to trimming and J lost 2 bases; unmatched junction nucleotides: 9. This CDR3 is CSAEKRERAYEQYF. The CDR3 coding sequence is TGCAGTGCGGAGAAGCGGGAGAGGGCCTACGAGCAGTACTTC.

The chain uses TRBV9 and TRBJ2-1; 8 bases are shared with TRBD2. Germline-derived CDR1 and CDR2 are SGDLS and YYNGEE. The ends lost 3 bases at V and 7 bases at J; junction bases unmatched: 3. The CDR3 is made up of 13 amino acids. CDR3 in amino acids: CASSASGSNEQFF. In DNA form, the CDR3 reads TGTGCCAGCAGCGCAAGCGGGAGTAATGAGCAGTTCTTC.

This clonotype was observed a few times. This chain links TRBV7-9 with TRBJ1-1; a weak D match, TRBD1 (5 bases). The germline CDR1 and CDR2 sequences are SEHNR and FQNEAQ (reference sequence). Trimming pared 2 bases from V and 2 bases from J, leaving 12 bases between. The CDR3 has 15 residues. For the CDR3, the DNA is TGTGCCAGCAGCTTACAGGGTCACCGAAACACTGAAGCTTTCTTT. It specifies CASSLQGHRNTEAFF.

In its sample, this clonotype was seen a few times. The chain is built from TRBV18 and TRBJ1-5; tentative D call: TRBD1 (6 bases). Per germline, CDR1 KGHSH and CDR2 LQKENI. The germline V and J ends were trimmed by 5 bases and 4 bases, with 9 bases remaining between them. This CDR3 region has 13 residues. As DNA, the CDR3 is TGTGCCAGCTCATGGGACATTAATCAGCCCCAGCATTTT. Protein: CASSWDINQPQHF.

This clonotype was observed many times. The rearrangement uses TRBV29-1 and TRBJ1-5; unclear D gene. There are 14 residues in the CDR3. CDR1 SQVTM and CDR2 ANQGSEA come from the germline V gene. V lost 7 bases to trimming and J lost 1 base, with 14 bases between them. The CDR3 DNA follows: TGCAGCGCTGGATGGGAGGAGAGCAATCAGCCCCAGCATTTT. Its translation: CSAGWEESNQPQHF.

This clonotype was counted many times. The V call is TRBV12-3 or TRBV12-4, the J call TRBJ1-1, with D perhaps matching TRBD1 (6 bases). The CDR3 spans 14 residues. The ends were cut back, 5 bases at V and 0 bases at J, with 10 bases in the middle. DNA of the CDR3: TGTGCCAGCAGTGAAGACAGGATGAACACTGAAGCTTTCTTT. Residues: CASSEDRMNTEAFF.

The CDR3 DNA is TGCAGTGCTCTACTCAACCGGGGCCTTAATTCACCCCTCCACTTT. Its protein is CSALLNRGLNSPLHF. V gene TRBV20-1 combines with J gene TRBJ1-6; possibly TRBD1 for D (5 bases). The length of the CDR3 is 15 residues. V was pared by 5 bases and J by 6 bases, with 17 bases between. Germline values: CDR1 DFQATT, CDR2 SNEGSKA (reference sequence).

This clonotype was counted a few times. The chain carries TRBV20-1 and TRBJ2-7, with D unresolved. Germline V gene data show CDR1 as DFQATT and CDR2 as SNEGSKA (reference sequence). The V gene lost 3 bases and the J gene lost 2 bases, with 14 bases spanning the gap. This CDR3 spans 14 amino acids. Here the CDR3 reads CSASPPKPPYEQYF. The CDR3 DNA follows: TGCAGTGCTAGTCCCCCCAAACCCCCCTACGAGCAGTACTTC.

The chain is built from TRBV6-5 and TRBJ1-2, with 9 bases fitting TRBD1. Looked up from germline, CDR1 is MNHEY and CDR2 is SVGAGI. V dropped 2 bases and J dropped 6; count of bases not matched to a gene: 4. CDR3 size: 14 residues. The CDR3 bases are TGTGCCAGCAGTTACGCCGGACAGGGGAATGGCTACACCTTC. It is translated as CASSYAGQGNGYTF.

The table lists this clonotype with many counts. The rearrangement joins TRBV20-1 to TRBJ2-3; TRBD2 matches 9 bases. Per the germline V gene, CDR1 is DFQATT and CDR2 is SNEGSKA (reference sequence). J lost 4 bases, V lost 8 bases, and 4 bases had no gene match. The CDR3 is 12 amino acids. This CDR3 reads CSSQRGADTQYF. CDR3 bases: TGCAGTTCTCAGCGGGGGGCAGATACGCAGTATTTT.

This clonotype was seen repeatedly, ten times or more. This chain joins TRBV29-1 and TRBJ2-5; the D gene is possibly TRBD1 (6 bases). The length of the CDR3 is 13 residues. The ends were cut back, 5 bases at V and 1 base at J, with 11 bases in the middle. CDR1 SQVTM and CDR2 ANQGSEA come from the germline V gene. The CDR3: CSVSGQLQETQYF. The CDR3 DNA reads as TGCAGCGTTTCTGGACAGCTCCAAGAGACCCAGTACTTC.